Sequencing of this T cell receptor (beta chain) was carried out in a study of T cell repertoires in cytomegalovirus infection. Whole-study findings and limits: Summed frequency of public TCR beta families distinguished CMV carriers with the relevant HLA.

Germline lookup yields CDR1 SNHLY and CDR2 FYNNEI. This CDR3 spans 10 amino acids. The ends were cut back, 4 bases at V and 6 bases at J, with 0 bases in the middle. This clonotype came up many times. Its antigen is as yet unknown. TCRdb re-derived calls from the reads in MiXCR, one entry per CDR3 protein. The sample carries about 490,000 distinct CDR3 sequences, roughly 10% recorded once. The sequence was obtained from a human donor in good health (CMV status not recorded). Some clones in this sample may be carry-over from other donors' samples. This rearrangement joins TRBV2 to TRBJ2-2, with D unclear. Sequenced material: PBMCs. CDR3 bases: TGTGCCAGCAGTGCCGGGGAGCTGTTTTTT. This codes for CASSAGELFF.